A single T cell receptor (beta chain) is shown here with its context. In germline, CDR1 is SGHRS, CDR2 YFSETQ. This CDR3 comprises 15 residues. V dropped 0 bases and J dropped 3 bases, with 10 bases sitting between them. This specimen comes from a study of T-cell reconstitution after alpha-beta-depleted transplantation in children. During its preparation, the TCRbeta library received unique molecular identifiers. TCRdb reanalysed the PCR reads using MiXCR and keeps one entry per CDR3 protein. The repertoire holds nearly 550,000 distinct CDR3 sequences, with around 17% as singletons. Sequences were derived from PBMCs from the stem cell graft donor, sampled from the stem cell graft. The chain uses TRBV5-1 and TRBJ2-1; possible D gene TRBD2, 6 bases. The sequence came from a human donor who donated a stem cell graft to a child with acute lymphoblastic leukemia. The CDR3 nucleotides read TGCGCCAGCAGCTTGGATGGACTAAACTACAATGAGCAGTTCTTC. Encoded protein: CASSLDGLNYNEQFF.